A selection of T cell receptor beta chains follows, all from one sample in a study of blood T cell repertoires in COVID-19. Profiled with immunoSEQ multiplex PCR; TCRdb holds only in-frame clones, not every one. The sample has over 65,000 clones, 75% to 90% seen once. Sequenced input: peripheral blood. These receptor sequences come from a man aged 30 to 45 with acute or convalescent COVID-19. CDR3s include the opening cysteine and the closing phenylalanine or tryptophan. The D gene is left open where the match is weak. Expanded clones are given a class, and other clones once, few, many or no size at all.

j_call | d_call | cdr3_length | v_call | clone_size | cdr3_aa | cdr3_nt
TRBJ2-2 | NA | 15 | TRBV7-8 | NA | CASSLVVPGSGELFF | TGTGCCAGCAGCTTAGTTGTTCCAGGGTCCGGGGAGCTGTTTTTT
TRBJ1-1 | NA | 15 | TRBV28 | NA | CASSAALQGNTEAFF | TGTGCCAGCAGTGCCGCTCTACAGGGTAACACTGAAGCTTTCTTT
TRBJ1-6 | NA | 14 | TRBV27 | NA | CASSLEGVNSPLHF | TGTGCCAGCAGTTTAGAAGGGGTTAATTCACCCCTCCACTTT
TRBJ1-5 | TRBD1 | 14 | TRBV19 | NA | CASSISGGEQPQHF | TGTGCCAGTAGTATCTCAGGGGGCGAGCAGCCCCAGCATTTT
TRBJ1-6 | NA | 14 | TRBV2 | NA | CASGRGNYNSPLHF | TGTGCCAGCGGCCGGGGTAACTATAATTCACCCCTCCACTTT
TRBJ2-1 | NA | 12 | TRBV15 | NA | CATSRDRGRAFF | TGTGCCACCAGCAGAGATAGAGGTAGAGCGTTCTTC
TRBJ1-2 | TRBD1 | 15 | TRBV30 | NA | CAWSPPTGVRSGYTF | TGTGCCTGGAGTCCCCCGACAGGGGTTCGCTCTGGCTACACCTTC
TRBJ2-7 | TRBD1 | 13 | TRBV29-1 | once | CSVPGQGSYEQYF | TGCAGCGTCCCGGGACAGGGATCCTACGAGCAGTACTTC
TRBJ1-1 | NA | 13 | TRBV4-3 | NA | CASSQAGNTEAFF | TGCGCCAGCAGCCAAGCAGGGAACACTGAAGCTTTCTTT
TRBJ2-6 | TRBD2 | 21 | TRBV27 | NA | CASSPLLPRAGVPSGANVLTF | TGTGCCAGCAGTCCCCTCCTGCCCCGGGCGGGAGTCCCCTCTGGGGCCAACGTCCTGACTTTC
TRBJ1-2 | NA | 15 | TRBV28 | NA | CASSTLGGANYGCTF | TGTGCCAGCAGTACTTTGGGAGGGGCGAACTATGGCTGCACCTTC
TRBJ2-3 | NA | 13 | TRBV18 | NA | CASSPPQRDTQYF | TGTGCCAGCTCACCACCACAGCGGGATACGCAGTATTTT
TRBJ2-1 | NA | 13 | TRBV28 | NA | CASSPTGANEQFF | TGTGCCAGCAGTCCTACAGGAGCCAATGAGCAGTTCTTC
TRBJ2-6 | NA | 17 | TRBV5-1 | NA | CASSLGGSSSGANVLTF | TGCGCCAGCAGCTTAGGAGGTTCCAGCTCTGGGGCCAACGTCCTGACTTTC
TRBJ2-7 | NA | 14 | TRBV7-8 | NA | CASSLAGQTYEQYF | TGTGCCAGCAGCTTAGCGGGACAAACCTACGAGCAGTACTTC
TRBJ2-1 | NA | 11 | TRBV5-1 | NA | CASSGGLLWIF | TGCGCCAGCAGCGGGGGACTCCTATGGATCTTC
TRBJ1-2 | TRBD1 | 15 | TRBV7-2 | NA | CASSLWDRGLDGYTF | TGTGCCAGCAGCCTCTGGGACAGGGGGTTGGATGGCTACACCTTC
TRBJ2-5 | NA | 15 | TRBV21-1 | few | CASSKSRDWSETQYF | TGTGCCAGCAGCAAATCCCGGGATTGGTCGGAGACCCAGTACTTC
TRBJ2-7 | NA | 14 | TRBV6-5 | NA | CASSYPGIAGKQYF | TGTGCCAGCAGTTACCCCGGGATCGCCGGGAAGCAGTACTTC
TRBJ1-3 | TRBD1 | 14 | TRBV18 | NA | CASSPGQGRNTIYF | TGTGCCAGCTCACCCGGACAGGGGAGAAACACCATATATTTT
TRBJ2-7 | NA | 17 | TRBV28 | many | CASRKTGTGGPSYEQYF | TGTGCCAGCAGAAAGACAGGCACGGGAGGCCCTTCCTACGAGCAGTACTTC
TRBJ1-2 | NA | 15 | TRBV30 | NA | CAWSYGNRPNYGYTF | TGTGCCTGGAGCTATGGGAACAGGCCTAACTATGGCTACACCTTC
TRBJ2-1 | TRBD2 | 14 | TRBV28 | few | CASRVAGEMNEQFF | TGTGCCAGCAGGGTAGCGGGAGAAATGAATGAGCAGTTCTTC
TRBJ2-5 | NA | 16 | TRBV21-1 | NA | CASSKAPGGLQETQYF | TGTGCCAGCAGCAAGGCCCCGGGCGGGCTCCAAGAGACCCAGTACTTC
TRBJ2-7 | TRBD2 | 15 | TRBV7-6 | NA | CASSLVLAGVAEQYF | TGTGCCAGCAGCTTAGTTCTAGCGGGAGTTGCCGAGCAGTACTTC
TRBJ1-6 | TRBD1 | 13 | TRBV4-2 | NA | CASGQGRNSPLHF | TGTGCCAGCGGACAGGGGAGAAATTCACCCCTCCACTTT
TRBJ2-2 | TRBD2 | 16 | TRBV7-8 | NA | CASSQNSGRAPGELFF | TGTGCCAGCAGCCAGAATAGCGGGAGGGCCCCCGGGGAGCTGTTTTTT
TRBJ2-1 | TRBD2 | 11 | TRBV5-6 | once | CASSQGLVQFF | TGTGCCAGCAGCCAGGGACTAGTTCAGTTCTTC
TRBJ2-7 | TRBD1 | 15 | TRBV6-5 | once | CASSAGQGGIYEQYF | TGTGCCAGCAGCGCTGGACAGGGTGGAATCTACGAGCAGTACTTC
TRBJ2-7 | NA | 14 | TRBV28 | NA | CASRGTGGTYEQYF | TGTGCCAGCAGGGGGACGGGCGGGACCTACGAGCAGTACTTC
TRBJ2-5 | NA | 13 | TRBV5-1 | NA | CASSLRTEETQYF | TGCGCCAGCAGCTTACGTACAGAAGAGACCCAGTACTTC
TRBJ2-5 | TRBD2 | 16 | TRBV6-2/TRBV6-3 | NA | CASSPVGGTSAATQYF | TGTGCCAGCAGTCCGGTAGGGGGGACTAGCGCGGCGACCCAGTACTTC
TRBJ2-3 | NA | 14 | TRBV7-9 | NA | CASSSTRRTDTQYF | TGTGCCAGCAGCTCAACTAGAAGAACAGATACGCAGTATTTT
TRBJ2-5 | TRBD1 | 16 | TRBV24-1 | NA | CATSDPGTGGFETQYF | TGTGCCACCAGTGATCCCGGGACAGGGGGCTTCGAGACCCAGTACTTC
TRBJ2-1 | TRBD1 | 13 | TRBV18 | NA | CASSPWDSNEQFF | TGTGCCAGCTCACCCTGGGACAGCAATGAGCAGTTCTTC
TRBJ2-7 | NA | 13 | TRBV11-2 | NA | CASSLSRSYEQYF | TGTGCCAGCAGCTTGTCCAGGTCCTACGAGCAGTACTTC
TRBJ1-1 | NA | 16 | TRBV3-1/TRBV3-2 | NA | CASSQGSGNIGTEAFF | TGTGCCAGCAGCCAAGGCTCAGGGAATATTGGGACTGAAGCTTTCTTT
TRBJ2-7 | TRBD1 | 13 | TRBV7-8 | NA | CASSLGTGDEQYF | TGTGCCAGCAGCTTGGGGACAGGAGACGAGCAGTACTTC
TRBJ2-3 | TRBD2 | 18 | TRBV12-5 | once | CASGLGTAGAFGTDTQYF | TGTGCTAGTGGTTTGGGAACAGCGGGAGCGTTCGGAACAGATACGCAGTATTTT
TRBJ2-7 | NA | 16 | TRBV11-1 | NA | CASTGTTGQGLGEQYF | TGTGCCAGCACCGGCACCACGGGACAGGGACTAGGGGAGCAGTACTTC
TRBJ2-7 | TRBD2 | 15 | TRBV4-2 | NA | CASSQGLAGGYEQYF | TGTGCCAGCAGCCAAGGACTAGCGGGAGGCTACGAGCAGTACTTC
TRBJ2-3 | TRBD2 | 18 | TRBV5-1 | once | CASSPPGLAGGGTDTQYF | TGCGCCAGCAGCCCTCCGGGACTAGCGGGAGGAGGCACAGATACGCAGTATTTT
TRBJ2-6 | NA | 17 | TRBV27 | once | CASSPVSLGAGANVLTF | TGTGCCAGCAGCCCCGTCTCTCTAGGGGCCGGGGCCAACGTCCTGACTTTC
TRBJ2-7 | NA | 13 | TRBV6-2/TRBV6-3 | once | CASSEVQGYEQYF | TGTGCCAGCAGCGAGGTGCAGGGTTACGAGCAGTACTTC
TRBJ1-5 | NA | 15 | TRBV7-7 | NA | CASSSPRRVGQPQHF | TGTGCTAGCAGCTCCCCCCGCAGGGTGGGTCAGCCCCAGCATTTT
TRBJ2-1 | NA | 15 | TRBV10-1 | medium-sized | CASSVGVHDNNEQFF | TGCGCCAGCAGTGTCGGGGTACACGATAACAATGAGCAGTTCTTC
TRBJ2-3 | NA | 12 | TRBV12-3/TRBV12-4 | NA | CASSLVGDTQYF | TGTGCCAGCAGTTTAGTCGGAGATACGCAGTATTTT
TRBJ2-3 | TRBD2 | 15 | TRBV9 | once | CASSVGLASTDTQYF | TGTGCCAGCAGCGTAGGACTAGCAAGCACAGATACGCAGTATTTT
TRBJ2-1 | NA | 13 | TRBV3-1/TRBV3-2 | once | CASSARLVSEQFF | TGTGCCAGCAGCGCCCGACTAGTAAGTGAGCAGTTCTTC
TRBJ2-1 | NA | 14 | TRBV16 | NA | CASSQFVGPDEQFF | TGTGCCAGCAGCCAATTTGTTGGGCCCGATGAGCAGTTCTTC
TRBJ2-3 | NA | 11 | TRBV2 | NA | CASSVRDTQYF | TGTGCCAGCAGTGTCAGGGATACGCAGTATTTT
TRBJ2-3 | TRBD2 | 15 | TRBV5-1 | NA | CASSLVRGGTDTQYF | TGCGCCAGCAGCTTGGTACGGGGGGGTACAGATACGCAGTATTTT
TRBJ1-6 | NA | 15 | TRBV28 | once | CASSLQETYNSPLHF | TGTGCCAGCAGTTTACAGGAAACCTATAATTCACCCCTCCACTTT
TRBJ1-2 | TRBD1 | 15 | TRBV5-1 | NA | CASSLRGTENYGYTF | TGCGCCAGCAGCTTAAGGGGGACAGAGAACTATGGCTACACCTTC
TRBJ2-2 | NA | 14 | TRBV19 | NA | CASSIRHIAGELFF | TGTGCCAGTAGTATAAGACATATCGCCGGGGAGCTGTTTTTT